These 30 T cell receptor beta chains were sequenced from one sample in a study of T cell changes during pregnancy in multiple sclerosis. TCRdb keeps only in-frame clones here, not all; method: immunoSEQ multiplex PCR. Found here are over 50,000 clones, approximately 87% of them singletons; the top ten hold roughly 5.2%. The sample consisted of peripheral blood from another person, used as feeder cells. Receptors originate from a human donor whose cells served as feeder cells for cultures in a pregnancy study.

The rearrangement joins TRBV12-5 to TRBJ2-3; 8 positions match TRBD2. Germline loops: CDR1 LGHNT, CDR2 FRNRAP. There are 13 residues in the CDR3. The J segment lost 4 bases and the V segment lost 3 bases, leaving 0 bases of the junction unmatched. Here the CDR3 reads CASGLAGADTQYF. The CDR3 nucleotides are TGTGCTAGTGGTTTAGCGGGGGCAGATACGCAGTATTTT. The full variable domain, rest sourced from reference TRBV12-5 and TRBJ2-3, is DARVTQTPRHKVTEMGQEVTMRCQPILGHNTVFWYRQTMMQGLELLAYFRNRAPLDDSGMPKDRFSAEMPDATLATLKIQPSEPRDSAVYFCASGLAGADTQYFGPGTRLTVL.

V and J are TRBV5-1 and TRBJ2-3, with D tentatively TRBD1 (7 bases). V shed 4 bases and J shed 1 base, with 16 bases lying between them. From germline, CDR1 is SGHRS and CDR2 YFSETQ. This CDR3 has 16 amino acids. For the CDR3, the DNA is TGCGCCAGCAGCCGATGGGGGGACAGTCGCACAGATACGCAGTATTTT. It is translated as CASSRWGDSRTDTQYF.

V gene TRBV5-1 combines with J gene TRBJ1-2; TRBD1 aligns across 9 bases. Germline values: CDR1 SGHRS, CDR2 YFSETQ. This CDR3 comprises 16 residues. V dropped 2 bases and J dropped 5; count of bases not matched to a gene: 10. CDR3 sequence reads: CASSLLTGGQSYGYTF. CDR3 DNA: TGCGCCAGCAGCTTATTGACAGGGGGACAATCTTATGGCTACACCTTC.

The CDR3 spells CASSLAAGNIQYF. CDR3 DNA sequence: TGTGCCAGCAGCTTGGCGGCGGGAAACATTCAGTACTTC. V is TRBV7-9 and J is TRBJ2-4; possibly TRBD2 for D (5 bases). V was cut by 3 bases and J by 6 bases, with 9 bases left in between. The length of the CDR3 is 13 residues. The germline V gene encodes CDR1 SEHNR and CDR2 FQNEAQ (reference sequence).

As DNA, the CDR3 is TGTGCCAGAAGCTTGCGGATACGGACGGTTCAGCCCCAGCATTTT. Encoded protein: CARSLRIRTVQPQHF. The rearrangement uses TRBV5-3 and TRBJ1-5, with D hard to call. TRBV5-3 is recorded as an ORF, its role being uncertain. Trimming removed 1 base at V and 6 bases at J, with 14 bases between. The CDR3 contains 15 residues.

The chain uses TRBV30 and TRBJ1-1; TRBD1 matches 7 bases. Germline CDR1 is GTSNPN and CDR2 is SVGIG (reference sequence). Trimming cost V 3 bases and J 1 base; bases outside gene matches: 5. This CDR3 has 14 residues. This CDR3 is CAWSPRDRNTEAFF. The CDR3 bases are TGTGCCTGGAGCCCCCGGGACAGGAACACTGAAGCTTTCTTT.

This chain connects TRBV18 to TRBJ1-1; D might be TRBD1 (5 bases). Trimming took off 3 bases at V and 5 bases at J, with 16 bases between the two ends. This CDR3 spans 15 amino acids. Germline V CDR1 and CDR2: KGHSH, LQKENI. CDR3 protein: CASSPSRDSGTEAFF. For the CDR3, the DNA is TGTGCCAGCTCACCGAGTAGGGACTCAGGGACTGAAGCTTTCTTT. The full variable domain, completed using reference TRBV18 and TRBJ1-1, is NAGVMQNPRHLVRRRGQEARLRCSPMKGHSHVYWYRQLPEEGLKFMVYLQKENIIDESGMPKERFSAEFPKEGPSILRIQQVVRGDSAAYFCASSPSRDSGTEAFFGQGTRLTVV.

This chain links TRBV7-9 with TRBJ1-4, with D possibly TRBD1 on 6 matching bases. The germline CDR1 and CDR2 sequences are SEHNR and FQNEAQ (reference sequence). V lost 1 base to trimming and J lost 1 base, with 13 bases between them. This CDR3 has 17 residues. This CDR3 is CASSLGQGRGTNEKLFF. The CDR3 coding sequence is TGTGCCAGCAGCTTAGGGCAGGGGCGAGGAACTAATGAAAAACTGTTTTTT.

Here the CDR3 DNA reads TGTGCCAGCAGTGAAGAGGGGAGGTATAACTATGGCTACACCTTC. This encodes CASSEEGRYNYGYTF. This chain uses TRBV2 with TRBJ1-2; weak D call: TRBD1 (5 bases). The germline gives CDR1 SNHLY, CDR2 FYNNEI. This CDR3 is built from 15 residues. V dropped 1 base and J dropped 1 base, with 10 bases sitting between them.

The J gene is TRBJ2-2, the V gene TRBV9; tentatively, D is TRBD1 (5 bases). Germline assignment: CDR1 SGDLS and CDR2 YYNGEE. Trimming removed 1 base at V and 2 bases at J, with 15 bases between. The CDR3 loop spans 17 amino acids. CDR3 sequence reads: CASSVSPGAVNTGELFF. In DNA form, the CDR3 reads TGTGCCAGCAGCGTATCCCCTGGGGCGGTAAACACCGGGGAGCTGTTTTTT.

The chain couples TRBV18 to TRBJ2-3, with no clear D. CDR1 and CDR2 from the germline V gene are KGHSH and LQKENI. V lost 0 bases and J lost 13, with 17 bases in between. CDR3 length: 14 residues. CDR3 bases: TGTGCCAGCTCACCACCTCTTGGAACGGAATTTGAGTATTTT. It codes for CASSPPLGTEFEYF.

This chain connects TRBV18 to TRBJ1-5, with TRBD1 matching over 7 bases. J lost 2 bases, V lost 2 bases, and 12 bases had no gene match. The CDR3 totals 18 residues. Germline V gives CDR1 KGHSH, CDR2 LQKENI. This CDR3 is CASSPVRVGTGGNQPQHF. The CDR3 DNA reads TGTGCCAGCTCACCAGTTAGGGTTGGAACAGGGGGCAATCAGCCCCAGCATTTT.

V gene TRBV5-1 combines with J gene TRBJ1-2; 7 bases agree with TRBD1. The trim removed 5 bases at V and 4 bases at J, leaving 14 bases unmatched. CDR1 is SGHRS and CDR2 is YFSETQ in the germline V gene. CDR3 length equals 16 residues. For the CDR3, the DNA is TGCGCCAGCAGACCTACACAATCCGACAGGGTCTATGGCTACACCTTC. This sequence encodes CASRPTQSDRVYGYTF.

V is TRBV5-1 and J is TRBJ2-3, with 14 bases fitting TRBD2. This CDR3 has 16 amino acids. Looked up from germline, CDR1 is SGHRS and CDR2 is YFSETQ. J gave up 5 bases and V 0 bases, and 2 bases lay outside the gene matches. This CDR3 reads CASSLGLAGGRDTQYF. CDR3 in DNA: TGCGCCAGCAGCTTGGGACTAGCGGGGGGGAGAGATACGCAGTATTTT.

The V gene is TRBV7-7, the J gene TRBJ2-1; no definite D call. The germline V gene encodes CDR1 SSHAT and CDR2 FNYEAQ (reference sequence). Deletions cut 3 bases from V and 7 bases from J, with 10 bases between. CDR3 length: 13 residues. CDR3 nucleotide sequence: TGTGCCAGCAGCTTTGGACCTCTAAATGAGCAGTTCTTC. Translation: CASSFGPLNEQFF.

V gene TRBV2 combines with J gene TRBJ1-1; no reliable D call. The length of the CDR3 is 13 residues. V was pared by 7 bases and J by 10 bases, with 19 bases between. The germline V gene has CDR1 SNHLY and CDR2 FYNNEI. Written as DNA, the CDR3 is TGTGCCAGCACCACTACTGGGGATCCCGGAGCTTTCTTT. Protein: CASTTTGDPGAFF.

The chain is built from TRBV30 and TRBJ1-2, with D maybe TRBD1 (6 bases). This CDR3 has 11 residues. Trimming left V 0 bases short and J 8 bases short, with 7 bases between. Germline V CDR1 and CDR2: GTSNPN, SVGIG (reference sequence). The CDR3: CAWSVGGGYTF. CDR3 nucleotides: TGTGCCTGGAGTGTAGGGGGAGGCTACACCTTC.

The CDR3 DNA reads TGTGCCAGCAGTTGGACCGGGGATCCCGGGGAGCTGTTTTTT. This sequence encodes CASSWTGDPGELFF. This rearrangement joins TRBV6-5 to TRBJ2-2; weak D call: TRBD2 (5 bases). The CDR3 extends over 14 amino acids. CDR1 MNHEY and CDR2 SVGAGI come from the germline V gene. Trimming shortened V by 4 bases and J by 6 bases, and 12 bases separated the two germline ends.

This chain uses TRBV4-2 with TRBJ1-2; the match to TRBD1 covers 9 bases. This CDR3 has 17 residues. The V gene's germline CDR1 is LGHNA and CDR2 YNFKEQ. J was trimmed by 8 bases and V by 0 bases; bases with no gene match: 13. As DNA, the CDR3 is TGTGCCAGCAGCCAAGAGCCCTCGGACAGGGGCGATCGGGGCTACACCTTC. This gives the protein CASSQEPSDRGDRGYTF.

This rearrangement joins TRBV5-4 to TRBJ2-1, with 14 bases lining up with TRBD2. J was trimmed by 10 bases and V by 4 bases; bases with no gene match: 7. The germline CDR1 and CDR2 sequences are SGHNT and YYREEE (reference sequence). This CDR3 region has 15 residues. CDR3 region: CASSPGLAGVDEQFF. CDR3 nucleotide sequence: TGTGCCAGCAGCCCGGGACTAGCGGGAGTTGACGAGCAGTTCTTC.

The rearrangement links TRBV28 to TRBJ1-2, with D possibly being TRBD1 (6 bases). The CDR3 spans 14 residues. Deletions cut 5 bases from V and 7 bases from J, with 17 bases between. Germline values: CDR1 MDHEN, CDR2 SYDVKM. DNA of the CDR3: TGTGCCAGCAGTACCTCAGGGGAATGGGGTGGCTACACCTTC. This codes for CASSTSGEWGGYTF.

The chain is built from TRBV28 and TRBJ1-2; 9 nucleotides line up with TRBD1. Per the germline V gene, CDR1 is MDHEN and CDR2 is SYDVKM. This CDR3 is 12 amino acids long. Unmatched junction bases numbered 0, after V lost 6 bases and J lost 4 bases. CDR3 coding DNA: TGTGCCAGCAGGACAGGGGGCTATGGCTACACCTTC. Residues: CASRTGGYGYTF.

The CDR3 reads CASSVPGTGNGYTF. The CDR3 DNA reads TGTGCCAGCAGCGTACCCGGGACAGGGAATGGCTACACCTTC. The chain is built from TRBV5-4 and TRBJ1-2; the match to TRBD1 covers 9 bases. This CDR3 contains 14 residues. Germline CDR1 and CDR2: SGHNT and YYREEE (reference sequence). V trimming: 4 bases; J trimming: 6 bases; junction bases outside the gene matches: 7.

The genes are TRBV5-4 and TRBJ2-1; tentatively, D is TRBD1 (6 bases). Germline lookup yields CDR1 SGHNT and CDR2 YYREEE (reference sequence). The length of the CDR3 is 15 residues. V shed 0 bases and J shed 7 bases, with 14 bases lying between them. The CDR3 region is CASSLVQGEVNEQFF. CDR3 bases: TGTGCCAGCAGCTTGGTACAGGGTGAGGTGAATGAGCAGTTCTTC.

The V gene is TRBV6-5, the J gene TRBJ2-1, with D possibly being TRBD2 (6 bases). CDR3 length: 16 amino acids. Germline CDR1 reads MNHEY; CDR2 reads SVGAGI. The V end was cut by 2 bases, the J end by 1 base, with 12 bases between. CDR3 coding DNA: TGTGCCAGCAGTTACGGGCTAGCGAGTTCCTACAATGAGCAGTTCTTC. Its translation is CASSYGLASSYNEQFF.

The V gene is TRBV29-1, the J gene TRBJ2-7; D is possibly TRBD1 or TRBD2 (5 bases each). The CDR3 runs to 12 residues. Trimming left V 6 bases short and J 3 bases short, with 12 bases between. CDR1 and CDR2 from the germline V gene are SQVTM and ANQGSEA. The CDR3 loop reads CSVGELGYEQYF. CDR3 bases: TGCAGCGTGGGGGAACTCGGCTACGAGCAGTACTTC.

The chain combines TRBV7-9 with TRBJ2-3; the match to TRBD2 covers 14 bases. The CDR3 runs to 17 residues. Germline assignment: CDR1 SEHNR and CDR2 FQNEAQ (reference sequence). V was pared by 3 bases and J by 6 bases, with 8 bases of the junction left unmatched. The CDR3 bases are TGTGCCAGCAGCTTTGGGACTAGCGGGAGCGGGCAGGATACGCAGTATTTT. Residues: CASSFGTSGSGQDTQYF.

The J gene is TRBJ2-5, the V gene TRBV6-6; D is undetermined. The germline gives CDR1 MNHNY, CDR2 SVGAGI (reference sequence). The CDR3 totals 14 residues. Trimming left V 2 bases short and J 2 bases short, with 9 bases between. CDR3 protein: CASSYTAVQETQYF. The DNA of the CDR3 is TGTGCCAGCAGTTACACGGCCGTGCAAGAGACCCAGTACTTC.

Relative to its sample, this clone is medium-sized. CDR3 in amino acids: CASSQAGTDNSPLHF. CDR3 sequence (DNA): TGCGCCAGCAGCCAAGCCGGGACAGATAATTCACCCCTCCACTTT. The chain recombines TRBV4-1 with TRBJ1-6; 7 bases fit TRBD1. The V segment lost 1 base and the J segment 5 bases; nucleotides outside the gene matches: 2. Germline V gene lookup returns CDR1 MGHRA and CDR2 YSYEKL. This CDR3 has 15 amino acids.

This clone was recorded a few times. The CDR3 region has the DNA TGTGCCAGCAGCCCGCGAGAGTCAGATGGCTACACCTTC. This sequence encodes CASSPRESDGYTF. J is TRBJ1-2 and V is TRBV6-6; no clear D gene. Trimming took off 6 bases at V and 6 bases at J, with 14 bases between the two ends. The germline V gene has CDR1 MNHNY and CDR2 SVGAGI (reference sequence). The CDR3 spans 13 residues.